The clone carrying this TCR beta chain was observed a few times. Its antigen is unknown. Every bit of the isolated RNA underwent reverse transcription, so sequencing read expressed TCRB transcripts. Profiled with immunoSEQ multiplex PCR; TCRdb holds only in-frame clones, not every one. The table has over 200,000 clones, approximately 10% seen once; the top ten hold roughly 0.017%. This sample is part of a study of beta chain features in type 1 diabetes. Study-level background: Healthy donors resembled patients in age, gender and cell yields. Findings of the study overall: In the patient group, naive, central memory and Treg TCRB repertoires seemed more alike than in the healthy donor group. Sequencing used cDNA, and cells with high TCR expression could therefore be over-represented. The study found moderately but significantly shorter TCRB CDR3s in all four CD4+ subsets of Type 1 diabetes patients.

CDR3 length: 16 residues. The J segment lost 3 bases and the V segment lost 2 bases, leaving 7 bases of the junction unmatched. CDR1 and CDR2 from the germline V gene are SQVTM and ANQGSEA. Each sorted population was over 98% pure. Source material: naive CD4+ T cells from blood. The sequence derives from a man aged 30 to 39 with type 1 diabetes. The chain joins TRBV29-1 to TRBJ2-1, with 10 bases lining up with TRBD2. The CDR3 protein is CSVERGPSGGYNEQFF. CDR3 sequence (DNA): TGCAGCGTTGAACGGGGGCCTAGCGGGGGCTACAATGAGCAGTTCTTC.